This paragraph covers one T cell receptor beta chain sequence. Antigen: not known. Using its own MiXCR run on the 5' RACE reads, TCRdb lists one record per CDR3 protein. The table lists roughly 1,500,000 distinct CDR3 sequences, about 31% of them singletons, with 0.25% to 0.3% in the top ten. The sample belongs to a study of identical twins. The CDR3 totals 15 residues. V lost 1 base and J lost 0, with 7 bases in between. CDR1 is LNHNV and CDR2 is YYDKDF in the germline V gene (reference sequence). Regarding the study as a whole: With abundant cord blood beta clonotypes, insertions were fewer; memory repertoires showed no such pattern. Low generation probability was overrepresented in out-of-frame alpha sequences shared by twins.

The J gene is TRBJ1-5, the V gene TRBV15; D is uncertain. This TCR came from a newborn girl in good health. What was sequenced was cord blood. The CDR3 loop is CATSRVATSNQPQHF. The CDR3 bases are TGTGCCACCAGCAGAGTGGCCACTAGCAATCAGCCCCAGCATTTT.